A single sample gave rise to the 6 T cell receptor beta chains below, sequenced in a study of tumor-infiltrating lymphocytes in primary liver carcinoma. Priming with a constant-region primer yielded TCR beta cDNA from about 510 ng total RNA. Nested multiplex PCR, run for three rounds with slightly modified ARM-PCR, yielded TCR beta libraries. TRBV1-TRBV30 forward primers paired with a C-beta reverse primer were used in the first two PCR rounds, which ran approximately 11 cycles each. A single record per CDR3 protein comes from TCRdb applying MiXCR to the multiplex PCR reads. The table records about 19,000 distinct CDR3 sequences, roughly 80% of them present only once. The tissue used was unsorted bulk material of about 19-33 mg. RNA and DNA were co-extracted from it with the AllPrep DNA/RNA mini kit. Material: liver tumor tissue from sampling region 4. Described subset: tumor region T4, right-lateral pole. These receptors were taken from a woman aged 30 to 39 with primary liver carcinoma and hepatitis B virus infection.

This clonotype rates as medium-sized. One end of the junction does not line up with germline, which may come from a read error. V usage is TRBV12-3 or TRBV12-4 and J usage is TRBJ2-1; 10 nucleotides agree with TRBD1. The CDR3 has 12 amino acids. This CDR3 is CASSRPGQGLRF. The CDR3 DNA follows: TGTGCCAGCAGTCGACCGGGACAGGGGCTCCGCTTC.

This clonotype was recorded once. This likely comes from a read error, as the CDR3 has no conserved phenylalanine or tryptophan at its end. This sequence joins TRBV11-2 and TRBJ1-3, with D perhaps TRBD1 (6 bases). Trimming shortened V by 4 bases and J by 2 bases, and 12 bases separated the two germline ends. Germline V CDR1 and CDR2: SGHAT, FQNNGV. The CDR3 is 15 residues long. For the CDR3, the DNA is TGTGCCAGCAGCTCAAACAGGGAGACTGGAAACACCATATATTCT. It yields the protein CASSSNRETGNTIYS.

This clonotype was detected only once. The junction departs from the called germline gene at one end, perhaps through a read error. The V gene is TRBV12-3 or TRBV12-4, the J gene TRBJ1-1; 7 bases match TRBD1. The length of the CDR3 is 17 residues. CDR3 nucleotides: TGTGCCGGCAGTCAACTCCCCCAGGGGGAGGGGGGGGCTGAAGCTTTCTTC. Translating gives CAGSQLPQGEGGAEAFF.

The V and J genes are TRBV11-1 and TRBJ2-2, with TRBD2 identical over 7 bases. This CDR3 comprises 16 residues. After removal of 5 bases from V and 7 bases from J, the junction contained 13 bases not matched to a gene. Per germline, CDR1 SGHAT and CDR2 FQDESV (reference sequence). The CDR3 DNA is TGTGCCAGCAGCATGGTTACGGCGGGAGTGTTCGGGGAGCTGTTTTTT. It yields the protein CASSMVTAGVFGELFF.

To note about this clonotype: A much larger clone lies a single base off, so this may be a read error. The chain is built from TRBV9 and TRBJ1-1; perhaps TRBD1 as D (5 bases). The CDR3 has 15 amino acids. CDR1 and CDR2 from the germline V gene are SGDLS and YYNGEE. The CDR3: CASGVGGAWGTEAFF. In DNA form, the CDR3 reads TGTGCCAGCGGCGTAGGCGGGGCTTGGGGCACTGAAGCTTTCTTT.

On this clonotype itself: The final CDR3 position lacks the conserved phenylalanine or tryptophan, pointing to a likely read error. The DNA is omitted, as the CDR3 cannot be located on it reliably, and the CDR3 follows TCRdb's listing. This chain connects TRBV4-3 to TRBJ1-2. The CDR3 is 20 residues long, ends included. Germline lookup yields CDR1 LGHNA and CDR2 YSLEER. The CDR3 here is CASSLGGGRGRTATNYGYTI.